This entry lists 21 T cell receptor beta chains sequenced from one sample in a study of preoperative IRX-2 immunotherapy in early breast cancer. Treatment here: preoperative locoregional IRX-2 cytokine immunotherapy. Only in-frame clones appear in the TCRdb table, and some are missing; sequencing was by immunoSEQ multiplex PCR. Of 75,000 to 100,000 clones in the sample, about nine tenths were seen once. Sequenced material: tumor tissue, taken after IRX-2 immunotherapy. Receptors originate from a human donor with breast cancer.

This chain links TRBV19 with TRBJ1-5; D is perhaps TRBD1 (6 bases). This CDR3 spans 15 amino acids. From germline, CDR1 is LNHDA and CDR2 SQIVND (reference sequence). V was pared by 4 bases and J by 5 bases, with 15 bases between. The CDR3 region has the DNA TGTGCCAGTAGTACAACCGGGACATACTATCAGCCCCAGCATTTT. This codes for CASSTTGTYYQPQHF. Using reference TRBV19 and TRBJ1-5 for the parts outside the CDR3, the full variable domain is DGGITQSPKYLFRKEGQNVTLSCEQNLNHDAMYWYRQDPGQGLRLIYYSQIVNDFQKGDIAEGYSVSREKKESFPLTVTSAQKNPTAFYLCASSTTGTYYQPQHFGDGTRLSIL.

The CDR3 DNA sequence: TGTGCCAGCAGTTACTCGGGGCGGGGTGACACTGAAGCTTTCTTT. It encodes CASSYSGRGDTEAFF. This chain connects TRBV6-8 to TRBJ1-1, with a possible D match to TRBD1 (5 bases). Germline CDR1 reads MNHGY; CDR2 reads SAAAGT. Between the trimmed V and J ends, which lost 0 bases and 3 bases, there was a span of 11 bases. The CDR3 contains 15 residues.

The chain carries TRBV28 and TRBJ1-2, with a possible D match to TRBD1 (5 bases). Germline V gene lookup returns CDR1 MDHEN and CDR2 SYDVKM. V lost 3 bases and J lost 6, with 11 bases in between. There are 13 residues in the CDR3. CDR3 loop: CASSLGVVDGYTF. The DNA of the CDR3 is TGTGCCAGCAGTTTGGGGGTGGTCGATGGCTACACCTTC.

CDR3 sequence reads: CASSSRQGRTDEQYF. CDR3 nucleotide sequence: TGTGCCAGCAGCTCCCGACAGGGTCGGACAGACGAGCAGTACTTC. This chain connects TRBV7-6 to TRBJ2-7; 7 bases line up with TRBD1. CDR3 length: 15 amino acids. Trimming at V came to 4 bases and at J to 5 bases, leaving 11 bases not matched to a gene. Germline values: CDR1 SGHVS, CDR2 FNYEAQ.

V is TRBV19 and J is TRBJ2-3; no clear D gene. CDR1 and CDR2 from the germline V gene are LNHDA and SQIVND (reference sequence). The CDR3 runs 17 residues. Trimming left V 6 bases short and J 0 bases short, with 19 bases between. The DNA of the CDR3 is TGTGCCAGTAGCCTACGACCCGGGTCGACTAGCACAGATACGCAGTATTTT. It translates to CASSLRPGSTSTDTQYF.

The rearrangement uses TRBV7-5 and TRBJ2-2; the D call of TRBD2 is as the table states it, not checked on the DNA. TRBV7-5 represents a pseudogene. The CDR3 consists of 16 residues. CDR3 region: CASSTETRRDTGELFF. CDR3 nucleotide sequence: TGTGCCAGCAGCACCGAGACAAGGAGGGACACCGGGGAGCTGTTTTTT.

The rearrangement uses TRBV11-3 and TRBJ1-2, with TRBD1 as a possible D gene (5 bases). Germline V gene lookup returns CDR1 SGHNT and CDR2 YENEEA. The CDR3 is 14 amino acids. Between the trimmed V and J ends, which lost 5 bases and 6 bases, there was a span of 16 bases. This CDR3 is CASSLPQGTHGYTF. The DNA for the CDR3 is TGTGCCAGCAGCCTCCCTCAGGGAACCCATGGCTACACCTTC.

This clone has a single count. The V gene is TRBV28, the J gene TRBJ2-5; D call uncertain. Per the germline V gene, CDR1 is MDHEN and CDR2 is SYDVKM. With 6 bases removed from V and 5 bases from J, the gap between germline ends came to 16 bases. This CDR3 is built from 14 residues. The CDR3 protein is CASSRKLGIETQYF. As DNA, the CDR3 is TGTGCCAGCAGCCGCAAACTGGGAATCGAGACCCAGTACTTC.

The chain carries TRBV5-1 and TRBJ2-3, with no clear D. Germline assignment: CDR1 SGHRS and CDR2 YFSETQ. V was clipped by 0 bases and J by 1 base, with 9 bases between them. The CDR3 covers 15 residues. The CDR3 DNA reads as TGCGCCAGCAGCTTGGATATTGACCGCACAGATACGCAGTATTTT. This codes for CASSLDIDRTDTQYF.

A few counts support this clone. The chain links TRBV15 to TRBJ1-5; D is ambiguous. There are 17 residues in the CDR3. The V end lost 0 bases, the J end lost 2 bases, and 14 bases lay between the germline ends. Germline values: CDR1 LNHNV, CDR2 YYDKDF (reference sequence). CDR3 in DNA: TGTGCCACCAGCAGAGATCTTTTAGCTGCGGGCAATCAGCCCCAGCATTTT. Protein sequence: CATSRDLLAAGNQPQHF.

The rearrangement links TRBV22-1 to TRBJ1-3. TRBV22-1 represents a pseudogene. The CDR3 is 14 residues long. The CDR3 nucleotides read TGTGCCAGCGAGATTGGGGGCTCTGGAAACACCATATATTTT. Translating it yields CASEIGGSGNTIYF.

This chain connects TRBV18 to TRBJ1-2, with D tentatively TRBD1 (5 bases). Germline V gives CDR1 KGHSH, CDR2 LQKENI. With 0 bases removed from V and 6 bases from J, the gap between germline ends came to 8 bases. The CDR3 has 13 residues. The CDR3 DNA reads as TGTGCCAGCTCACCACCGTCGGGGCATGGCTACACCTTC. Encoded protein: CASSPPSGHGYTF.

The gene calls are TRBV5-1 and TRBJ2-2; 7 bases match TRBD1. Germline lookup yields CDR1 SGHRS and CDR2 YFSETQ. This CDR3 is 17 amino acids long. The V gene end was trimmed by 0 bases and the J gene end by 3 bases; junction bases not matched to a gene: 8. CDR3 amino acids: CASSLDHRGADTGELFF. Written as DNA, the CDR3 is TGCGCCAGCAGCTTGGACCACAGGGGAGCGGACACCGGGGAGCTGTTTTTT.

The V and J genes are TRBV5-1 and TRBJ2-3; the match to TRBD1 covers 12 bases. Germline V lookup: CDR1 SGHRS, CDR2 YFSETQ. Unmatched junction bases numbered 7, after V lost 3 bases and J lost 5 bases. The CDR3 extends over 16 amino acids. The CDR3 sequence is CASSSGGQGARDTQYF. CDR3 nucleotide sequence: TGCGCCAGCAGCTCGGGGGGACAGGGGGCTAGAGATACGCAGTATTTT.

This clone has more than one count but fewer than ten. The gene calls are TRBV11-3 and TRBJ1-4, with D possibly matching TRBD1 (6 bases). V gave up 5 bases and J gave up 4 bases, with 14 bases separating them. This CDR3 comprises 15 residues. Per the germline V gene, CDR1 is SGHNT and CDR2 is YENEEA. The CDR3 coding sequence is TGTGCCAGCAGCCGCGAGGACAGTGGTAATGAAAAACTGTTTTTT. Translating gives CASSREDSGNEKLFF.

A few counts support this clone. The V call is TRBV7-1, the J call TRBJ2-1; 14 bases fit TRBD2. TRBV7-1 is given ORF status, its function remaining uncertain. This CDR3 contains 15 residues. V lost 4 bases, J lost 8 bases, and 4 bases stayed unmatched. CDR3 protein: CASSLGLAGVDEQFF. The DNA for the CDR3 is TGTGCCAGCAGCTTGGGACTAGCGGGAGTTGATGAGCAGTTCTTC.

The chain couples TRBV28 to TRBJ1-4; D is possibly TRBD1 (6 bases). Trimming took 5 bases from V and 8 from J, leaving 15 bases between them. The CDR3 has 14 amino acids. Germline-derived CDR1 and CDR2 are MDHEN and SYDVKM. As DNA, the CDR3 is TGTGCCAGCAGTAGGGGGGGACTAGGGGAAAAACTGTTTTTT. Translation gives CASSRGGLGEKLFF.

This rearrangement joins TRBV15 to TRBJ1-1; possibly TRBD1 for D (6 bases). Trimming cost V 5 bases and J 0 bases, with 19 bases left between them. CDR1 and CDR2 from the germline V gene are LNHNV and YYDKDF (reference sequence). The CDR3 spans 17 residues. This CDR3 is CATSRRIRGGMNTEAFF. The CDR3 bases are TGTGCCACCAGCCGACGGATTCGCGGGGGCATGAACACTGAAGCTTTCTTT.

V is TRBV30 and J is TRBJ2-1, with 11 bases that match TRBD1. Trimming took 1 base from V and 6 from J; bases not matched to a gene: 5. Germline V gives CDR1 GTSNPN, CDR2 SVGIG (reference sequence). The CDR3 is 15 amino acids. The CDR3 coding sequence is TGTGCCTGGAGTGCCGGGACAGGGGGTATCAATGAGCAGTTCTTC. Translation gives CAWSAGTGGINEQFF.

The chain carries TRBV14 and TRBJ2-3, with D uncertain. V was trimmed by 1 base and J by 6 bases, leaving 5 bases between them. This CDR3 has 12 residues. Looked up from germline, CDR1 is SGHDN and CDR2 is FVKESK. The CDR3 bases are TGTGCCAGCAGCCAAGGAAGGGATACGCAGTATTTT. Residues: CASSQGRDTQYF.

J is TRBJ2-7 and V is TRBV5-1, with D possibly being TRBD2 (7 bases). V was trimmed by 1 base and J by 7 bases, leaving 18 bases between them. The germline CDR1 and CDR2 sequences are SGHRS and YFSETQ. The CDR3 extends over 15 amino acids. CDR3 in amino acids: CASSLWTASGGEQYF. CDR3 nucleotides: TGCGCCAGCAGCTTGTGGACAGCTTCGGGGGGAGAGCAGTACTTC.